The 20 T cell receptor beta chains reported below all come from one sample, sequenced in a study of T cell responses to AZD1222 COVID-19 vaccine. Method: immunoSEQ multiplex PCR; TCRdb's copy keeps in-frame clones and lacks some. The sample consists of 100,000 to 120,000 clones, 70% to 90% of them appearing once. The specimen comprised peripheral blood, sampled on day 0 of AZD1222 vaccination. Receptors originate from an adult in good health.

This sequence joins TRBV28 and TRBJ1-2; TRBD1 matches 9 bases. This CDR3 contains 16 residues. Losses at the gene ends were 2 bases for V and 8 bases for J; bases not matched to a gene: 12. Germline V gives CDR1 MDHEN, CDR2 SYDVKM. In DNA, the CDR3 is TGTGCCAGCAGTTTACCCTCCGGGACAGGGCTTGGGGGCTACACCTTC. Protein sequence: CASSLPSGTGLGGYTF.

The rearrangement joins TRBV5-4 to TRBJ1-2; D is possibly TRBD1 (6 bases). V was pared by 4 bases and J by 8 bases, with 18 bases between. Germline CDR1 is SGHNT and CDR2 is YYREEE (reference sequence). The CDR3 loop spans 14 amino acids. CDR3: CASSLGQRAAGYTF. The CDR3 nucleotides are TGTGCCAGCAGCCTAGGACAGAGGGCGGCCGGCTACACCTTC.

The CDR3 loop is CSASRELAAEQFF. The CDR3 DNA sequence: TGCAGTGCTAGTCGCGAACTAGCTGCTGAGCAGTTCTTC. The gene calls are TRBV20-1 and TRBJ2-1; weak D call: TRBD2 (6 bases). The CDR3 contains 13 residues. The germline gives CDR1 DFQATT, CDR2 SNEGSKA (reference sequence). Trimming stripped 3 bases from V and 9 bases from J, with 15 bases between.

The chain joins TRBV19 to TRBJ2-7; the D gene is possibly TRBD2 (7 bases). The V gene's germline CDR1 is LNHDA and CDR2 SQIVND (reference sequence). Trimming removed 10 bases at V and 5 bases at J, with 24 bases between. The CDR3 is made up of 15 amino acids. The DNA of the CDR3 is TGTGCCACCACCCTGGACAGATCTAGCGGTAACGAGCAGTACTTC. The encoded protein is CATTLDRSSGNEQYF.

A single count supports this clone. The chain combines TRBV6-2 or TRBV6-3 with TRBJ1-2, with unresolved D. The CDR3 spans 18 residues. The germline V gene has CDR1 MNHEY and CDR2 SVGEGT. V gave up 5 bases and J gave up 3 bases, with 25 bases separating them. The CDR3 loop reads CASSPLIPPDPRDYGYTF. The CDR3 region has the DNA TGTGCCAGCAGTCCACTGATTCCCCCGGACCCTCGGGACTATGGCTACACCTTC.

Points on this clone: Other DNA sequences in the same sample also yield this CDR3. CDR3 residues: CAWRDRGGGNQPQHF. CDR3 DNA sequence: TGTGCCTGGAGGGACAGGGGTGGAGGCAATCAGCCCCAGCATTTT. The chain couples TRBV30 to TRBJ1-5, with 9 bases that match TRBD1. Germline trimming cut 3 bases from V and 2 bases from J; bases unmatched to any gene: 5. Germline V gene data show CDR1 as GTSNPN and CDR2 as SVGIG (reference sequence). CDR3 size: 15 residues.

The chain recombines TRBV15 with TRBJ2-7; D assignment may be TRBD1 or TRBD2 (5 bases each). The V end lost 5 bases, the J end lost 0 bases, and 11 bases lay between the germline ends. Germline assignment: CDR1 LNHNV and CDR2 YYDKDF (reference sequence). The CDR3 is 14 residues long. The CDR3 sequence is CATSPGPISYEQYF. The CDR3 DNA is TGTGCCACCAGCCCGGGACCGATCTCCTACGAGCAGTACTTC.

This clone was observed a single time. The chain employs TRBV9 and TRBJ1-5; D remains unclear. Trimming cost V 4 bases and J 4 bases, with 9 bases left between them. This CDR3 is 13 amino acids long. Per the germline V gene, CDR1 is SGDLS and CDR2 is YYNGEE. The CDR3 spells CASSNQVNQPQHF. Written as DNA, the CDR3 is TGTGCCAGCAGCAATCAGGTGAATCAGCCCCAGCATTTT. Using reference TRBV9 and TRBJ1-5 for the parts outside the CDR3, the full variable domain is DSGVTQTPKHLITATGQRVTLRCSPRSGDLSVYWYQQSLDQGLQFLIQYYNGEERAKGNILERFSAQQFPDLHSELNLSSLELGDSALYFCASSNQVNQPQHFGDGTRLSIL.

This chain uses TRBV13 with TRBJ2-7; 8 bases map to TRBD2. Germline V gene lookup returns CDR1 PRHDT and CDR2 FYEKMQ (reference sequence). The CDR3 covers 12 residues. Germline trimming cut 5 bases from V and 5 bases from J; bases unmatched to any gene: 2. The CDR3 DNA sequence: TGTGCCAGCAGCGCGGGGGGAGACGAGCAGTACTTC. This encodes CASSAGGDEQYF.

The chain joins TRBV5-1 to TRBJ1-2; D call uncertain. The V end lost 0 bases, the J end lost 0 bases, and 9 bases lay between the germline ends. Germline V gene lookup returns CDR1 SGHRS and CDR2 YFSETQ. The CDR3 length is 15 residues. CDR3 bases: TGCGCCAGCAGCTTGGTCGGGGATACTAACTATGGCTACACCTTC. It specifies CASSLVGDTNYGYTF.

V gene TRBV29-1 combines with J gene TRBJ2-5; D is unclear. V shed 3 bases and J shed 1 base, with 6 bases lying between them. The CDR3 loop spans 12 amino acids. Per the germline V gene, CDR1 is SQVTM and CDR2 is ANQGSEA. The CDR3 DNA is TGCAGCGTTGAGGTGGGCCAAGAGACCCAGTACTTC. Translation gives CSVEVGQETQYF.

This chain connects TRBV9 to TRBJ2-3; D is unresolved. This CDR3 has 12 residues. CDR1 and CDR2 from the germline V gene are SGDLS and YYNGEE. The V and J ends lost 3 bases and 7 bases respectively, with 9 bases between them. The CDR3 DNA reads as TGTGCCAGCAGCGGGCGTGAGAATACGCAGTATTTT. This encodes CASSGRENTQYF.

The chain uses TRBV19 and TRBJ1-6; D gene uncertain. The length of the CDR3 is 15 residues. Looked up from germline, CDR1 is LNHDA and CDR2 is SQIVND (reference sequence). The ends were cut back, 8 bases at V and 0 bases at J, with 11 bases in the middle. CDR3 nucleotides: TGTGCCAGTCAGCAGGCGAGCTCCTATAATTCACCCCTCCACTTT. Its translation: CASQQASSYNSPLHF.

The chain employs TRBV18 and TRBJ1-1; D unclear. The CDR3 contains 14 residues. CDR1 and CDR2 (germline): KGHSH, LQKENI. V was cut by 2 bases and J by 1 base, with 8 bases left in between. CDR3 in amino acids: CASSPTPSNTEAFF. In nucleotides, the CDR3 is TGTGCCAGCTCACCAACACCATCGAACACTGAAGCTTTCTTT.

The V gene is TRBV13, the J gene TRBJ1-1; D gene uncertain. CDR1 PRHDT and CDR2 FYEKMQ come from the germline V gene (reference sequence). The V and J ends lost 1 base and 1 base respectively, with 7 bases between them. The CDR3 extends over 14 amino acids. The CDR3 DNA reads TGTGCCAGCAGCTTAGAGAAATCGAACACTGAAGCTTTCTTT. As protein: CASSLEKSNTEAFF. Supplemented by reference TRBV13 and TRBJ1-1, the full variable domain reads AAGVIQSPRHLIKEKRETATLKCYPIPRHDTVYWYQQGPGQDPQFLISFYEKMQSDKGSIPDRFSAQQFSDYHSELNMSSLELGDSALYFCASSLEKSNTEAFFGQGTRLTVV.

J is TRBJ1-2 and V is TRBV19, with D possibly matching TRBD1 (6 bases). Trimming removed 5 bases at V and 4 bases at J, with 17 bases between. The CDR3 consists of 15 residues. CDR1 is LNHDA and CDR2 is SQIVND in the germline V gene (reference sequence). The CDR3 is CASSSLQGSPYGYTF. The CDR3, as DNA: TGTGCCAGTAGTTCCCTACAGGGCTCGCCCTATGGCTACACCTTC.

The genes are TRBV6-2 or TRBV6-3 and TRBJ2-5, with D uncertain. Germline-derived CDR1 and CDR2 are MNHEY and SVGEGT. The CDR3 has 16 amino acids. Trimming removed 2 bases at V and 5 bases at J, with 18 bases between. CDR3 nucleotides: TGTGCCAGCAGTTACCCCCTCCGCGGCTTGCTTGAGACCCAGTACTTC. Encoded protein: CASSYPLRGLLETQYF.

V gene TRBV3-1 (or the pseudogene TRBV3-2) combines with J gene TRBJ1-4; 10 bases agree with TRBD1. The germline gives CDR1 LGHDT, CDR2 YNNKEL (reference sequence). Trimming removed 4 bases from V and 8 bases from J; junction bases left unmatched: 7. The CDR3 covers 15 residues. Written as DNA, the CDR3 is TGTGCCAGCAGCCTTCCGGGACAGGGGAACGAAAAACTGTTTTTT. This codes for CASSLPGQGNEKLFF.

The genes are TRBV29-1 and TRBJ1-4; D perhaps matches TRBD1 (5 bases). The V end was cut by 6 bases, the J end by 8 bases, with 19 bases between. This CDR3 comprises 14 residues. From germline, CDR1 is SQVTM and CDR2 ANQGSEA. CDR3 loop: CSVPVVPRGEKLFF. CDR3 sequence (DNA): TGCAGCGTCCCGGTAGTCCCACGGGGGGAAAAACTGTTTTTT. The complete variable domain, with remaining parts taken from reference TRBV29-1 and TRBJ1-4, reads SAVISQKPSRDICQRGTSLTIQCQVDSQVTMMFWYRQQPGQSLTLIATANQGSEATYESGFVIDKFPISRPNLTFSTLTVSNMSPEDSSIYLCSVPVVPRGEKLFFGSGTQLSVL.

The V call is TRBV14, the J call TRBJ1-1; D gene uncertain. CDR1 and CDR2 from the germline V gene are SGHDN and FVKESK. This CDR3 has 15 residues. The V end was cut by 1 base, the J end by 8 bases, with 17 bases between. Here the CDR3 reads CASSQVRDNEREAFF. CDR3 sequence (DNA): TGTGCCAGCAGCCAAGTTAGAGACAACGAGAGGGAAGCTTTCTTT.